This TCR beta chain was sequenced for a study of cytomegalovirus exposure and HLA in healthy donors. On this clone itself: Its antigen is as yet unknown.

Study findings and constraints: One variant, a missense change in DCLRE1C, was linked in a later analysis to TCR beta V- and J-gene trimming.

The primer mix had 60 Vbeta and 13 Jbeta primers. The data were produced by immunoSEQ multiplex PCR, yet TCRdb's version contains in-frame clones alone and is incomplete. The table has around 100,000 clones, 65% to 75% seen once. The source of this sequence is a man in his thirties or forties in good health and CMV-seropositive. Sequencing input: PBMCs.

CDR3 sequence (DNA): TGTGCCAGCAGCCCCGGGACTAGCGACACCTCTGGGGCCAACGTCCTGACTTTC. Encoded protein: CASSPGTSDTSGANVLTF. The chain combines TRBV7-2 with TRBJ2-6; TRBD2 aligns across 10 bases. In germline, CDR1 is SGHTA, CDR2 FQGNSA. Trimming at V came to 5 bases and at J to 0 bases, leaving 7 bases not matched to a gene. The CDR3 sequence is 18 residues long.